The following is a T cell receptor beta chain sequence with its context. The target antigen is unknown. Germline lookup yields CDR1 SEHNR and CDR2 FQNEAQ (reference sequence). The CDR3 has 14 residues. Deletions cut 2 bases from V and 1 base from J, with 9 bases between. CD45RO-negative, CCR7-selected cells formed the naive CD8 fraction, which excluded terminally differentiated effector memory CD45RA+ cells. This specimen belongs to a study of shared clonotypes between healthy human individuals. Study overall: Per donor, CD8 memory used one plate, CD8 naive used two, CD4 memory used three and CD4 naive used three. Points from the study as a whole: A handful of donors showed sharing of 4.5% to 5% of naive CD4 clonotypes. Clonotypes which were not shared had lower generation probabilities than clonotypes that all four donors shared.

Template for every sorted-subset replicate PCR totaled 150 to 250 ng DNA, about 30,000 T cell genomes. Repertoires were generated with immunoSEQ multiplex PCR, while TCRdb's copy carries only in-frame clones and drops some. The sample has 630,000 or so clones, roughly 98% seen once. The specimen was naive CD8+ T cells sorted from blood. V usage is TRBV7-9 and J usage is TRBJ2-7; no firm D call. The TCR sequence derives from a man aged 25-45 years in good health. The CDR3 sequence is CASSLRLSSYEQYF. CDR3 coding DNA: TGTGCCAGCAGCTTAAGACTCTCTTCCTACGAGCAGTACTTC.